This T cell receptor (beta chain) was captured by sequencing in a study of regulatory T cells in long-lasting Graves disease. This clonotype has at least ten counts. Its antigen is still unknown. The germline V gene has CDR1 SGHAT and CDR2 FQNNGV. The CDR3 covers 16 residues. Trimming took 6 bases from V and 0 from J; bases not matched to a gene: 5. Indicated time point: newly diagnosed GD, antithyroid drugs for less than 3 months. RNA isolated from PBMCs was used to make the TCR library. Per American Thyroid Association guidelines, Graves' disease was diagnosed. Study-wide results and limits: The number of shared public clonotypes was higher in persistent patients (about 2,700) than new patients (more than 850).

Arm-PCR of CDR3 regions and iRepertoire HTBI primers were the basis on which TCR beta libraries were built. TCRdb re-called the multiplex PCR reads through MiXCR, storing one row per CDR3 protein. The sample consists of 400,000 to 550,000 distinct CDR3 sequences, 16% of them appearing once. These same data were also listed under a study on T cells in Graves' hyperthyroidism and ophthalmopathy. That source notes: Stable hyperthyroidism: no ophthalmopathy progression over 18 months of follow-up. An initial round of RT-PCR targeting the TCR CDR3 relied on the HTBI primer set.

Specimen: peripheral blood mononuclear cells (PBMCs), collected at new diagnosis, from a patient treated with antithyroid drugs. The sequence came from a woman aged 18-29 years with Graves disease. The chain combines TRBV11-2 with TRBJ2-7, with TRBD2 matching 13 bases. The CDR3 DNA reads TGTGCCAGCAGACGACTAGCGGGAGGTACCTCCTACGAGCAGTACTTC. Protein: CASRRLAGGTSYEQYF.